This TCR beta chain came from a study of T cell responses to AZD1222 COVID-19 vaccine. CDR3 size: 15 residues. Germline-derived CDR1 and CDR2 are MNHEY and SMNVEV (reference sequence). The V gene lost 2 bases and the J gene lost 2 bases, with 12 bases spanning the gap. Sequenced by immunoSEQ multiplex PCR; TCRdb stores in-frame clones only, minus some. Altogether over 150,000 clones are present, more than 90% being singletons, with the ten largest covering approximately 17%. This sequence originates from an adult in good health. The sample was peripheral blood, taken on day 0 of AZD1222 vaccination. The chain links TRBV27 to TRBJ1-1, with D possibly matching TRBD1 (6 bases). Here the CDR3 DNA reads TGTGCCAGCAGTTTAGGGTTGGGGGGCAACACTGAAGCTTTCTTT. Protein: CASSLGLGGNTEAFF.